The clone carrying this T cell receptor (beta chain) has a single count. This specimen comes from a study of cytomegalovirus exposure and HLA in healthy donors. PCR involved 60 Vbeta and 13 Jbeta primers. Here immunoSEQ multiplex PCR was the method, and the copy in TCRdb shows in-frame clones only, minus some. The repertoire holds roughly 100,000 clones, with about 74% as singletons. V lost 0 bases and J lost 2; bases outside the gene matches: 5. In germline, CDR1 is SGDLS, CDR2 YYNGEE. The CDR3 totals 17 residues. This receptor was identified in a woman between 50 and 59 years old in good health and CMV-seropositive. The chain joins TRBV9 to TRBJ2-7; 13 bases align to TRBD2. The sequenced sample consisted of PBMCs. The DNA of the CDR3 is TGTGCCAGCAGCGTAGGGACTAGCGGGAGCGGGCCCTACGAGCAGTACTTC. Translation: CASSVGTSGSGPYEQYF.